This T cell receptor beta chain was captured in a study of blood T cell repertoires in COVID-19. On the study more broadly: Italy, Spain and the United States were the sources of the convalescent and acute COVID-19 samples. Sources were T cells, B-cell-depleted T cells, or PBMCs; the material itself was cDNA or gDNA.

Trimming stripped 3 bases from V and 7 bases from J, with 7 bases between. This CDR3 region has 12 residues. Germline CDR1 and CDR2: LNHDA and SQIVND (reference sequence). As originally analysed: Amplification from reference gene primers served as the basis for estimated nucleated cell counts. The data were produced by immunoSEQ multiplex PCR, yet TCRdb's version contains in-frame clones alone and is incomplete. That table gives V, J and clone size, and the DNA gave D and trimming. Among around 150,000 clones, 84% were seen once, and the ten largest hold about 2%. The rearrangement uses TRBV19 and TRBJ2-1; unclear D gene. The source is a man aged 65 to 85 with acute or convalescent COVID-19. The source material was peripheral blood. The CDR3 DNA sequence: TGTGCCAGTAGTATCCAGGTTAATGAGCAGTTCTTC. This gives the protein CASSIQVNEQFF.